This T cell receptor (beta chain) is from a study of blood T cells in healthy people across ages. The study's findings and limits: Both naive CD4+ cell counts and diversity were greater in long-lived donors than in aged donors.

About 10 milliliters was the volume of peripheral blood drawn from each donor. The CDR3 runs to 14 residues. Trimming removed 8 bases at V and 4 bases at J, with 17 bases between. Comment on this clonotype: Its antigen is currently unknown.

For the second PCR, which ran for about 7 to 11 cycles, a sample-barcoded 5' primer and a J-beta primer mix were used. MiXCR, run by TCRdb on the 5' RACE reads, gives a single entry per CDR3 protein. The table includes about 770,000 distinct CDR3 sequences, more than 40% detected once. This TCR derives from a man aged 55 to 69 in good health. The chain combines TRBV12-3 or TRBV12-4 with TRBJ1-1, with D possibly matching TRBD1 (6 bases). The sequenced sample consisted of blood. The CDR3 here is CASGHDRTGTEAFF. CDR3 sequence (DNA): TGTGCCAGCGGTCACGACAGGACTGGCACTGAAGCTTTCTTT.